This is a list of T cell receptor beta chains from one sample in a study of cytomegalovirus exposure and HLA in healthy donors. Generated by immunoSEQ multiplex PCR, the TCRdb table keeps only in-frame clones and is missing some. Among tens of thousands of clones, less than 75% were seen once, and the ten largest hold approximately 23%. The sample taken for sequencing was PBMCs. The receptors come from a man in his fifties in good health and CMV-seropositive. CDR3s include the opening cysteine and the closing phenylalanine or tryptophan. A D gene is named only where the DNA matches it firmly. Not all rows give a size; the values are once, few, many and, for expanded clones, a class.

J: TRBJ2-3
size: once
V: TRBV5-1
D: TRBD2
CDR3: CASSLARRLAGGPSTDTQYF
DNA: TGCGCCAGCAGCTTGGCCAGGAGACTAGCGGGAGGGCCAAGCACAGATACGCAGTATTTT

J: TRBJ1-2
size: few
V: TRBV30
D: TRBD1
CDR3: CAWSYGTGYGYTF
DNA: TGTGCCTGGAGTTACGGGACAGGGTATGGCTACACCTTC

J: TRBJ2-7
size: -
V: TRBV30
D: -
CDR3: CAWSVGGSKDEQYF
DNA: TGTGCCTGGAGTGTCGGCGGCTCCAAGGACGAGCAGTACTTC

J: TRBJ2-1
size: once
V: TRBV2
D: TRBD2
CDR3: CASSELGDYGGEQFF
DNA: TGTGCCAGCAGTGAACTCGGGGACTATGGTGGTGAGCAGTTCTTC

J: TRBJ1-2
size: -
V: TRBV19
D: -
CDR3: CASSLQDWGRYGYTF
DNA: TGTGCCAGTAGTCTCCAGGACTGGGGTCGGTATGGCTACACCTTC

J: TRBJ2-7
size: -
V: TRBV29-1
D: -
CDR3: CSVPGGAYEQYF
DNA: TGCAGCGTTCCCGGAGGCGCCTACGAGCAGTACTTC

J: TRBJ2-3
size: -
V: TRBV15
D: TRBD2
CDR3: CATWDGGGSTDTQYF
DNA: TGTGCCACCTGGGATGGGGGAGGGTCCACAGATACGCAGTATTTT

J: TRBJ2-1
size: -
V: TRBV7-9
D: -
CDR3: CASSLGSRLSSYNEQFF
DNA: TGTGCCAGCAGCTTAGGTTCGCGCCTTAGCTCCTACAATGAGCAGTTCTTC

J: TRBJ1-5
size: -
V: TRBV7-2
D: -
CDR3: CASSLAGQPQHF
DNA: TGTGCCAGCAGCCTAGCCGGGCAGCCCCAGCATTTT

J: TRBJ2-7
size: -
V: TRBV5-4
D: TRBD2
CDR3: CASSLAFTSGPYEQYF
DNA: TGTGCCAGCAGCTTGGCGTTCACTAGCGGCCCCTACGAGCAGTACTTC

J: TRBJ2-7
size: -
V: TRBV5-6
D: TRBD1
CDR3: CASRSGQVSIEQYF
DNA: TGTGCCAGCAGATCTGGACAGGTCTCGATCGAGCAGTACTTC

J: TRBJ2-2
size: -
V: TRBV7-2
D: -
CDR3: CASSTYLSGELFF
DNA: TGTGCCAGCAGCACCTACCTCTCCGGGGAGCTGTTTTTT

J: TRBJ1-4
size: -
V: TRBV6-1
D: -
CDR3: CASSEALDGGEKLFF
DNA: TGTGCCAGCAGTGAAGCACTAGACGGTGGGGAAAAACTGTTTTTT

J: TRBJ2-1
size: -
V: TRBV6-4
D: TRBD2
CDR3: CASSDLPGLANNEQFF
DNA: TGTGCCAGCAGTGACTTACCGGGACTAGCGAACAATGAGCAGTTCTTC

J: TRBJ2-5
size: -
V: TRBV6-5
D: TRBD1
CDR3: CASSGDRGALETQYF
DNA: TGTGCCAGCAGTGGGGACAGGGGCGCGCTGGAGACCCAGTACTTC

J: TRBJ2-1
size: -
V: TRBV7-2
D: TRBD1
CDR3: CASSSRTGGQFF
DNA: TGTGCCAGCAGCTCCCGGACAGGCGGCCAGTTCTTC

J: TRBJ2-6
size: -
V: TRBV19
D: -
CDR3: CASRNPSGPGANVLTF
DNA: TGTGCCAGTAGAAATCCCTCAGGGCCTGGGGCCAACGTCCTGACTTTC

J: TRBJ2-5
size: medium-sized
V: TRBV28
D: TRBD1
CDR3: CASSPTGGNSAGPQETQYF
DNA: TGTGCCAGCAGCCCGACAGGGGGCAACTCGGCGGGTCCCCAAGAGACCCAGTACTTC

J: TRBJ1-2
size: -
V: TRBV2
D: -
CDR3: CASSEGTATYGYTF
DNA: TGTGCCAGCAGTGAAGGGACAGCAACGTATGGCTACACCTTC

J: TRBJ1-1
size: few
V: TRBV10-3
D: -
CDR3: CAISGTENTEAFF
DNA: TGTGCCATCAGTGGGACAGAAAACACTGAAGCTTTCTTT

J: TRBJ2-3
size: -
V: TRBV6-1
D: TRBD1
CDR3: CASSLTGVGTDTQYF
DNA: TGTGCCAGCAGTTTGACAGGGGTAGGGACAGATACGCAGTATTTT

J: TRBJ2-1
size: -
V: TRBV28
D: -
CDR3: CASSTIRGVSYNEQFF
DNA: TGTGCCAGCAGTACTATTAGGGGCGTCTCCTACAATGAGCAGTTCTTC

J: TRBJ2-7
size: -
V: TRBV7-9
D: TRBD2
CDR3: CASSLGGLAGNEQYF
DNA: TGTGCCAGCAGCTTAGGGGGACTAGCGGGGAACGAGCAGTACTTC

J: TRBJ2-1
size: -
V: TRBV29-1
D: TRBD2
CDR3: CSVPKGLAGVYNEQFF
DNA: TGCAGCGTCCCGAAGGGACTAGCGGGAGTCTACAATGAGCAGTTCTTC

J: TRBJ1-5
size: -
V: TRBV7-9
D: -
CDR3: CASSPRGDINQPQHF
DNA: TGTGCCAGCAGCCCCCGGGGGGACATAAATCAGCCCCAGCATTTT

J: TRBJ2-5
size: -
V: TRBV7-2
D: -
CDR3: CASSLLGIPQETQYF
DNA: TGTGCCAGCAGCTTACTCGGGATCCCTCAAGAGACCCAGTACTTC

J: TRBJ2-7
size: -
V: TRBV9
D: TRBD2
CDR3: CASSEGTGTRVNYEQYF
DNA: TGTGCCAGCAGCGAGGGCACCGGGACTAGAGTAAACTACGAGCAGTACTTC

J: TRBJ2-2
size: -
V: TRBV29-1
D: -
CDR3: CSVEEWGRAAGELFF
DNA: TGCAGCGTTGAAGAGTGGGGGCGAGCGGCCGGGGAGCTGTTTTTT

J: TRBJ1-2
size: few
V: TRBV7-2
D: -
CDR3: CASSLEGAPGRAHTF
DNA: TGTGCCAGCAGCTTAGAGGGTGCCCCAGGCAGGGCCCACACCTTC

J: TRBJ1-4
size: -
V: TRBV11-2
D: TRBD1
CDR3: CASSLDARDRNEKLFF
DNA: TGTGCCAGCAGCTTAGACGCCCGGGACAGGAATGAAAAACTGTTTTTT

J: TRBJ1-5
size: once
V: TRBV28
D: TRBD1
CDR3: CASSRDSSNQPQHF
DNA: TGTGCCAGCAGTCGGGACAGCTCCAATCAGCCCCAGCATTTT

J: TRBJ1-2
size: -
V: TRBV7-8
D: -
CDR3: CASSLAHRNYGYTF
DNA: TGTGCCAGCAGCTTAGCACACAGAAACTATGGCTACACCTTC

J: TRBJ2-3
size: -
V: TRBV5-6
D: TRBD2
CDR3: CASSLGLAGGSDTQYF
DNA: TGTGCCAGCAGCTTGGGACTAGCGGGGGGGTCGGATACGCAGTATTTT

J: TRBJ1-1
size: -
V: TRBV7-9
D: TRBD1
CDR3: CASISKGAALEAFF
DNA: TGTGCCAGCATCTCAAAGGGGGCCGCGCTAGAAGCTTTCTTT

J: TRBJ1-5
size: few
V: TRBV2
D: TRBD1
CDR3: CASSESGGVQPQHF
DNA: TGTGCCAGCAGTGAGTCAGGGGGCGTTCAGCCCCAGCATTTT

J: TRBJ1-1
size: -
V: TRBV5-1
D: -
CDR3: CASSLVDFRTTEAFF
DNA: TGCGCCAGCAGCTTAGTTGACTTCCGTACCACTGAAGCTTTCTTT

J: TRBJ2-1
size: -
V: TRBV5-4
D: TRBD2
CDR3: CASSPRGSGAGPYNEQFF
DNA: TGTGCCAGCAGTCCCCGGGGTAGCGGGGCCGGCCCCTACAATGAGCAGTTCTTC

J: TRBJ2-1
size: -
V: TRBV5-4
D: -
CDR3: CASSKRVIGSDEQFF
DNA: TGTGCCAGCAGCAAGAGGGTTATAGGATCGGATGAGCAGTTCTTC

J: TRBJ1-4
size: -
V: TRBV7-9
D: TRBD1
CDR3: CATEGARNEKLFF
DNA: TGTGCCACCGAGGGGGCCCGTAATGAAAAACTGTTTTTT

J: TRBJ2-7
size: -
V: TRBV12-1
D: -
CDR3: CASSFTSGGAYEQYF
DNA: TGTGCCAGCAGCTTTACTAGCGGGGGGGCCTACGAGCAGTACTTC

J: TRBJ2-7
size: -
V: TRBV4-2
D: -
CDR3: CASKTLASSYEQYF
DNA: TGTGCCAGCAAAACTCTAGCGAGCTCCTACGAGCAGTACTTC

J: TRBJ2-3
size: -
V: TRBV27
D: -
CDR3: CASSLGTAGDTQYF
DNA: TGTGCCAGCAGTTTGGGCACGGCAGGGGATACGCAGTATTTT

J: TRBJ2-4
size: -
V: TRBV30
D: TRBD2
CDR3: CAWNRGGENIQYF
DNA: TGTGCCTGGAATAGGGGAGGGGAAAACATTCAGTACTTC

J: TRBJ1-2
size: -
V: TRBV19
D: TRBD1
CDR3: CASSQDPGQGYRKGYTF
DNA: TGTGCCAGTAGTCAAGACCCTGGACAGGGGTACCGAAAGGGCTACACCTTC

J: TRBJ2-7
size: -
V: TRBV7-2
D: -
CDR3: CASSSGQPYEQYF
DNA: TGTGCCAGCAGCTCCGGACAGCCCTACGAGCAGTACTTC

J: TRBJ2-1
size: -
V: TRBV10-3
D: -
CDR3: CAISLPRQGSGNEQFF
DNA: TGTGCCATCAGCCTCCCGCGGCAGGGAAGTGGGAATGAGCAGTTCTTC

J: TRBJ2-7
size: -
V: TRBV6-1
D: TRBD2
CDR3: CASSDPRGFQHEQYF
DNA: TGTGCCAGCAGTGATCCGCGGGGGTTTCAGCACGAGCAGTACTTC

J: TRBJ2-7
size: -
V: TRBV4-1
D: -
CDR3: CASSSRTRSYEQYF
DNA: TGCGCCAGCAGCTCTAGGACACGATCCTACGAGCAGTACTTC

J: TRBJ1-5
size: -
V: TRBV19
D: -
CDR3: CATGTGYQPQHF
DNA: TGTGCCACCGGAACAGGGTATCAGCCCCAGCATTTT

J: TRBJ1-2
size: few
V: TRBV29-1
D: TRBD1
CDR3: CSVFSEDRPNYGYTF
DNA: TGCAGCGTTTTTAGTGAGGACAGGCCGAACTATGGCTACACCTTC